These 29 T cell receptor beta chains came from one sample sequenced in a study of tumor-infiltrating lymphocytes in primary liver carcinoma. With a constant-region primer, TCR beta cDNA was made from roughly 500 ng of total RNA. Three nested multiplex PCR rounds, a slightly modified ARM-PCR, produced the libraries for TCR beta. The two initial PCR rounds, about 9 cycles each, used TRBV1-TRBV30 forward and C-beta reverse primers. TCRdb ran MiXCR on the multiplex PCR reads and lists one entry per CDR3 protein. The sample lists roughly 80,000 distinct CDR3 sequences, 65% to 80% seen once, with less than 20% in the top ten. Between roughly 17 and 30 mg of unsorted bulk tissue served as the source from which RNA and DNA were co-extracted. Specimen: liver tumor tissue from sampling region 1. The subset denotes: tumor region T1, superior pole. The receptors were gathered from a man aged 35-49 years with primary liver carcinoma and hepatitis B virus infection.

Points on this clonotype: Mismatch with germline at one junction end may stem from a read error. The rearrangement joins TRBV6-5 to TRBJ1-1, with 7 bases that match TRBD1. Germline V lookup: CDR1 MNHEY, CDR2 SVGAGI. The CDR3 totals 14 residues. CDR3 sequence: CASGLNRGGTEASF. DNA for the CDR3: TGTGCCAGCGGCTTAAACAGGGGCGGCACTGAAGCTTCCTTT.

This clonotype was observed at least ten times. This sequence joins TRBV11-1 and TRBJ2-6; 9 bases agree with TRBD1. Germline loops: CDR1 SGHAT, CDR2 FQDESV (reference sequence). The CDR3 spans 20 residues. J was trimmed by 4 bases and V by 4 bases; bases with no gene match: 17. The CDR3 region is CASSYLPGQGIVKGANVLTF. For the CDR3, the DNA is TGTGCCAGCAGCTACCTTCCTGGACAGGGGATTGTAAAGGGGGCCAACGTCCTGACTTTC.

V gene TRBV6-6 combines with J gene TRBJ1-2; no firm D call. The V and J ends lost 6 bases and 7 bases respectively, with 12 bases between them. This CDR3 spans 12 amino acids. Germline CDR1 MNHNY, CDR2 SVGAGI (reference sequence). The CDR3 coding sequence is TGTGCCAGCAGACTCCCGACGCGTGGCTACACCTTC. This translates into CASRLPTRGYTF.

Comments on this clonotype: Here the CDR3 omits its conserved ending phenylalanine or tryptophan, so a read error is the likely source. The chain carries TRBV6-5 and TRBJ2-3; no clear D gene. Germline assignment: CDR1 MNHEY and CDR2 SVGAGI. This CDR3 comprises 11 residues. The CDR3 sequence: CASMKPDMQYS. The CDR3 bases are TGTGCCAGCATGAAGCCAGATATGCAGTATTCT.

About this clonotype itself: The germline gene is not matched at one end of the junction; a read error may be the cause. The V and J genes are TRBV24-1 and TRBJ2-1; 11 bases are shared with TRBD2. Germline V lookup: CDR1 KGHDR, CDR2 SFDVKD. This CDR3 has 16 amino acids. The CDR3 is CATSDPTSGSYKEQFF. In DNA, the CDR3 is TGTGCCACCAGTGACCCTACTAGCGGGAGCTACAAAGAGCAGTTCTTC.

This clonotype has at least ten counts. The chain combines TRBV5-1 with TRBJ2-3; D gene uncertain. V lost 1 base, J lost 0 bases, and 12 bases lay in between. The CDR3 consists of 16 residues. Germline V lookup: CDR1 SGHRS, CDR2 YFSETQ. The chain's CDR3 is CASSLRADSSTDTQYF. The CDR3 DNA reads as TGCGCCAGCAGCTTGCGCGCGGATTCTAGCACAGATACGCAGTATTTT.

This clonotype came up many times. The chain employs TRBV13 and TRBJ2-1; D unresolved. Trimming removed 5 bases from V and 1 base from J, with 15 bases in between. Germline CDR1 and CDR2: PRHDT and FYEKMQ (reference sequence). The CDR3 extends over 16 amino acids. CDR3 nucleotides: TGTGCCAGCAGCCCTCTCTTCAGTACTTCCTACAATGAGCAGTTCTTC. Its translation: CASSPLFSTSYNEQFF.

As concerns this clonotype: The junction and the germline gene differ at one end; a read error may be behind it. The rearrangement links TRBV4-1 to TRBJ2-7, with a weak D call TRBD2 (6 bases). Germline assignment: CDR1 MGHRA and CDR2 YSYEKL. The CDR3 covers 13 residues. CDR3 sequence: CASCQDVAEEQYF. The CDR3 DNA sequence: TGTGCCAGCTGCCAAGATGTAGCGGAGGAGCAGTACTTC.

A note on this clonotype: The junction shows a germline mismatch at one end, possibly a read error. This chain links TRBV7-9 with TRBJ2-7; 8 bases match TRBD2. This CDR3 region has 14 residues. Germline CDR1 and CDR2: SEHNR and FQNEAQ (reference sequence). DNA for the CDR3: TGTGCCAGCAGCACGCCGGGACTAGTGACCGAGCAATACTTC. This sequence encodes CASSTPGLVTEQYF.

The chain recombines TRBV13 with TRBJ1-5, with 7 bases that match TRBD1. Losses at the gene ends were 2 bases for V and 5 bases for J; bases not matched to a gene: 15. There are 18 residues in the CDR3. Germline CDR1 PRHDT, CDR2 FYEKMQ (reference sequence). DNA of the CDR3: TGTGCCAGCAGCTTAAACCCCCCTATAGGGGGCGATGATCAGCCCCAGCATTTT. Its translation is CASSLNPPIGGDDQPQHF.

The V gene is TRBV6-6, the J gene TRBJ2-1; D possibly uses TRBD1 or TRBD2 (5 bases each). Per the germline V gene, CDR1 is MNHNY and CDR2 is SVGAGI (reference sequence). Between the trimmed V and J ends, which lost 9 bases and 8 bases, there was a span of 20 bases. CDR3 length: 14 residues. The CDR3 coding sequence is TGTGCCAGTCGGGACGGATCCCTGACCTATGAGCAGTTCTTC. Its translation is CASRDGSLTYEQFF.

The chain has TRBV11-2 and TRBJ1-1, with TRBD1 identical over 7 bases. The CDR3 has 18 residues. V gave up 5 bases and J gave up 3 bases; unmatched junction bases: 18. The germline V gene encodes CDR1 SGHAT and CDR2 FQNNGV. CDR3 DNA sequence: TGTGCCAGCAGCCCGGGGGGCAGGGGGGCGGAAAGCGACACTGAAGCTTTCTTT. Translating gives CASSPGGRGAESDTEAFF.

With respect to this clonotype: Germline and junction disagree at one end, which may indicate a read error. The chain employs TRBV4-1 and TRBJ2-6; maybe TRBD1 (5 bases). Germline assignment: CDR1 MGHRA and CDR2 YSYEKL. CDR3 length equals 17 residues. The CDR3 sequence is CASRQLQEATGANVLTF. In DNA, the CDR3 is TGCGCCAGCAGACAGCTACAAGAAGCTACTGGGGCCAACGTTCTGACATTC.

To note about this clonotype: One end of the junction varies from germline; a read error may be responsible. The chain has TRBV12-3 or TRBV12-4 and TRBJ2-1; D possibly corresponds to TRBD1 (7 bases). CDR3 length: 15 residues. The CDR3 loop is CASCLGAGGNSEQFF. CDR3 DNA: TGTGCCAGCTGTTTAGGGGCAGGGGGGAACAGTGAGCAGTTCTTC.

A note on this clonotype: An end of the junction differs from the germline gene, which may be a read error. This chain joins TRBV6-1 and TRBJ2-3, with 9 bases that match TRBD1. This CDR3 region has 13 residues. Germline V gene sequence: CDR1 MNHNS, CDR2 SASEGT. The DNA for the CDR3 is TGTGTCACCAGTGGACAGGGGACAGATACGCAATATTTT. Protein sequence: CVTSGQGTDTQYF.

In this sample, this clonotype turned up many times. The chain combines TRBV6-5 with TRBJ2-6; D gene ambiguous. Looked up from germline, CDR1 is MNHEY and CDR2 is SVGAGI. Trimming took 7 bases from V and 0 from J, leaving 10 bases between them. This CDR3 comprises 15 residues. The chain's CDR3 is CASTSRRSGANVLTF. CDR3 DNA sequence: TGTGCCAGCACCAGCCGTCGCTCTGGGGCCAACGTCCTGACTTTC.

This clonotype was counted once. In this CDR3 the conserved last residue, phenylalanine or tryptophan, is missing, so a read error is likely. The chain recombines TRBV7-9 with TRBJ2-3, with 9 bases aligning to TRBD2. The CDR3 length is 18 residues. From germline, CDR1 is SEHNR and CDR2 FQNEAQ (reference sequence). This CDR3 reads CANSLGESASGVTDTQYL. CDR3 in DNA: TGTGCCAACAGCTTAGGCGAATCGGCTAGCGGGGTCACAGATACGCAGTATTTA.

This clonotype was seen a handful of times. The chain links TRBV28 to TRBJ2-1, with D perhaps TRBD2 (7 bases). Trimming removed 9 bases at V and 8 bases at J, with 20 bases between. The CDR3 covers 14 residues. Looked up from germline, CDR1 is MDHEN and CDR2 is SYDVKM. CDR3 bases: TGTGCCAGTATTGTGGGGGGGGCAGGCGATGAGCAGTTCTTC. This encodes CASIVGGAGDEQFF.

This clonotype was observed a single time. The junction differs from germline at one of its ends, possibly a read error. V and J are TRBV12-3 or TRBV12-4 and TRBJ2-1; D tentatively reads TRBD1 or TRBD2 (5 bases each). The CDR3 sequence is 14 residues long. The CDR3 spells CASTIGQRGNEQFF. The CDR3 coding sequence is TGCGCCAGTACTATAGGCCAGAGGGGCAATGAACAGTTCTTC.

About this clonotype: The junction departs from germline at one end; a sequencing error may be responsible. The chain joins TRBV29-1 to TRBJ2-5; D is perhaps TRBD2 (6 bases). CDR1 and CDR2 from the germline V gene are SQVTM and ANQGSEA. The CDR3 consists of 13 residues. The CDR3 DNA sequence: TGCAGCATTGAGGGACTTAAGAAAGAGAGCCAGTACTTC. It translates to CSIEGLKKESQYF.

To note about this clonotype: This may be a read error, as it is one base from a much larger clone. The chain joins TRBV5-1 to TRBJ1-5; no definite D call. The CDR3 length is 14 residues. The V gene's germline CDR1 is SGHRS and CDR2 YFSETQ. Here the CDR3 reads CSSSLSDLNQPQHF. CDR3 nucleotide sequence: TGCTCCAGCAGCTTATCGGACCTTAATCAGCCCCAGCATTTT.

Concerning this clonotype itself: Given a much more abundant clone one base away, this may be a read error. Because it lacks the conserved phenylalanine or tryptophan at the end, this CDR3 is likely a read error. The chain is built from TRBV28 and TRBJ2-3, with D tentatively TRBD1 (6 bases). Germline V gene lookup returns CDR1 MDHEN and CDR2 SYDVKM. The CDR3 sequence is 15 residues long. Trimming left V 2 bases short and J 1 base short, with 10 bases between. The CDR3 loop is CASSLRTDGTDTQYL. CDR3 in DNA: TGTGCCAGCAGTTTAAGGACAGACGGCACAGATACGCAGTATCTT.

The V and J genes are TRBV11-2 and TRBJ1-1; 11 positions match TRBD1. Unmatched junction bases numbered 12, after V lost 0 bases and J lost 6 bases. Per germline, CDR1 SGHAT and CDR2 FQNNGV. This CDR3 is built from 18 residues. CDR3: CASSLDRDRGCRYAEAFF. CDR3 nucleotide sequence: TGTGCCAGCAGCTTAGATAGGGACAGGGGGTGCCGGTACGCTGAAGCTTTCTTT.

Concerning this clonotype itself: A read error is possible here, since a much larger clone lies one base away. It is likely a read error, because the conserved phenylalanine at the end of the CDR3 is missing. The gene calls are TRBV5-1 and TRBJ2-7, with a weak D call TRBD1 (6 bases). The CDR3 has 13 residues. Looked up from germline, CDR1 is SGHRS and CDR2 is YFSETQ. Deletions cut 7 bases from V and 3 bases from J, with 14 bases between. CDR3: CASGTGSGYEQYL. DNA for the CDR3: TGCGCCAGCGGCACAGGGTCGGGCTACGAGCAGTACTTA.

The genes are TRBV29-1 and TRBJ1-1; weak D call: TRBD1 (6 bases). Per the germline V gene, CDR1 is SQVTM and CDR2 is ANQGSEA. Trimming removed 3 bases at V and 5 bases at J, with 19 bases between. This CDR3 is 15 amino acids long. The CDR3 reads CSVDGGWGGWTEAFF. CDR3 sequence (DNA): TGCAGCGTTGACGGGGGCTGGGGTGGCTGGACTGAAGCTTTCTTT.

This chain's CDR3 is CASSGRDDPRETQYF. The CDR3 nucleotides read TGCGCCAGCAGTGGAAGGGACGACCCCAGGGAGACCCAGTACTTC. The chain has TRBV10-1 and TRBJ2-5; either TRBD1 or TRBD2 may supply D (5 bases each). The CDR3 extends over 15 amino acids. The ends were cut back, 4 bases at V and 5 bases at J, with 17 bases in the middle. The germline V gene has CDR1 WNHNN and CDR2 SYGVQD (reference sequence).

V is TRBV5-1 and J is TRBJ2-1; TRBD2 matches at 9 bases. CDR1 is SGHRS, CDR2 YFSETQ, per germline. V trimming: 6 bases; J trimming: 7 bases; junction bases outside the gene matches: 11. The CDR3 is made up of 15 amino acids. The CDR3 region has the DNA TGCGCCAGCAACCCCCGACTAGCGGACTTTAATGAGCAGTTCTTC. The encoded protein is CASNPRLADFNEQFF.

A single count supports this clonotype. A much bigger clone sits one base away, suggesting this may be a read error. The chain uses TRBV6-4 and TRBJ2-2, with unresolved D. The CDR3 totals 13 residues. In germline, CDR1 is MRHNA, CDR2 SNTAGT. V gave up 0 bases and J gave up 8 bases, with 7 bases separating them. CDR3 sequence: CASSDSNAGELFF. The DNA for the CDR3 is TGTGCCAGCAGTGACTCGAATGCGGGGGAGCTGTTTTTT.

In its sample, this clonotype was seen many times. This chain connects TRBV12-3 or TRBV12-4 to TRBJ1-1, with TRBD1 matching over 8 bases. Germline trimming cut 2 bases from V and 5 bases from J; bases unmatched to any gene: 4. This CDR3 is 14 amino acids long. The CDR3 loop reads CASSLQGAGTEAFF. The CDR3 DNA reads as TGTGCCAGCAGTTTACAGGGGGCAGGGACTGAAGCTTTCTTT.